A single sample gave rise to the 11 T cell receptor beta chains below, sequenced in a study of shared T cell receptors in the human thymus. Clones were sequenced by immunoSEQ multiplex PCR, and TCRdb holds only the in-frame ones, with some missing. The table shows roughly 68,000 clones, with about 95% occurring only once. What was sequenced was thymocytes. These TCRs come from a human donor.

This sequence joins TRBV6-1 and TRBJ2-2; 10 positions agree with TRBD2. Germline loops: CDR1 MNHNS, CDR2 SASEGT. The CDR3 is 18 residues long. J lost 5 bases, V lost 1 base, and 10 bases had no gene match. CDR3 in DNA: TGTGCCAGCAGTGAAGGGGAGCGGGGGGGCCGTTGGACCGGGGAGCTGTTTTTT. It specifies CASSEGERGGRWTGELFF.

The CDR3 loop is CASSFGFPLAKNIQYF. CDR3 nucleotides: TGCGCCAGCAGCTTCGGGTTCCCACTAGCCAAAAACATTCAGTACTTC. The V gene is TRBV5-1, the J gene TRBJ2-4; D is undetermined. Germline V lookup: CDR1 SGHRS, CDR2 YFSETQ. This CDR3 is built from 16 residues. V dropped 2 bases and J dropped 0 bases, with 12 bases sitting between them.

The V gene is TRBV5-1, the J gene TRBJ2-7; TRBD1 aligns across 10 bases. This CDR3 has 12 amino acids. J gave up 3 bases and V 7 bases, and 1 base lay outside the gene matches. CDR1 and CDR2 from the germline V gene are SGHRS and YFSETQ. CDR3 sequence: CASRDRGYEQYF. The CDR3 DNA follows: TGCGCCAGCCGGGACAGGGGCTACGAGCAGTACTTC.

V is TRBV5-5 and J is TRBJ1-4; D gene unclear. The CDR3 totals 13 residues. From germline, CDR1 is SGHKS and CDR2 YYEKEE (reference sequence). V lost 6 bases and J 8 bases, leaving 14 bases between the germline ends. CDR3 nucleotide sequence: TGTGCCAGCACCGTTACCGAAGGCGAAAAACTGTTTTTT. It translates to CASTVTEGEKLFF.

The chain joins TRBV5-5 to TRBJ2-1; 10 bases map to TRBD2. There are 16 residues in the CDR3. Germline V CDR1 and CDR2: SGHKS, YYEKEE (reference sequence). V was pared by 4 bases and J by 12 bases, with 16 bases of the junction left unmatched. This CDR3 reads CASSPDVTSGDGGQFF. CDR3 DNA sequence: TGTGCCAGCAGCCCGGATGTAACTAGCGGGGACGGGGGGCAGTTCTTC.

The chain employs TRBV18 and TRBJ2-6; D unresolved. In germline, CDR1 is KGHSH, CDR2 LQKENI. CDR3 length equals 20 residues. V was cut by 3 bases and J by 0 bases, with 21 bases left in between. In DNA, the CDR3 is TGTGCCAGCTCACCGACACGGTTCAGAACTAACCTCTCTGGGGCCAACGTCCTGACTTTC. It yields the protein CASSPTRFRTNLSGANVLTF.

This chain connects TRBV5-1 to TRBJ2-2; the D gene is possibly TRBD2 (5 bases). The CDR3 is 15 residues long. The germline V and J ends were trimmed by 0 bases and 5 bases, with 11 bases remaining between them. Germline V gene data show CDR1 as SGHRS and CDR2 as YFSETQ. CDR3 DNA sequence: TGCGCCAGCAGCTTGGACCGCCGGGGTACCGGGGAGCTGTTTTTT. It is translated as CASSLDRRGTGELFF.

V is TRBV11-2 and J is TRBJ2-5; D gene unclear. Germline CDR1 SGHAT, CDR2 FQNNGV. The CDR3 spans 13 residues. V was clipped by 1 base and J by 3 bases, with 6 bases between them. The CDR3 DNA follows: TGTGCCAGCAGCTTAGCGAAGGAAGAGACCCAGTACTTC. Translating gives CASSLAKEETQYF.

The rearrangement joins TRBV18 to TRBJ2-7; a possible D gene is TRBD2 (5 bases). The CDR3 totals 15 residues. Germline-derived CDR1 and CDR2 are KGHSH and LQKENI. V was shortened by 5 bases and J by 1 base, with 15 bases between the two germline ends. The CDR3 DNA reads TGTGCCAGCTCATACAGCGGAGACACTTCCTACGAGCAGTACTTC. Amino acids: CASSYSGDTSYEQYF.

The genes are TRBV18 and TRBJ1-1; no reliable D call. CDR1 KGHSH and CDR2 LQKENI come from the germline V gene. This CDR3 is 14 amino acids long. V was cut by 4 bases and J by 0 bases, with 9 bases left in between. In DNA form, the CDR3 reads TGTGCCAGCTCACGAGGGAATATGAACACTGAAGCTTTCTTT. Translating it yields CASSRGNMNTEAFF.

The rearrangement uses TRBV5-6 and TRBJ2-7; no clear D. V shed 2 bases and J shed 5 bases, with 5 bases lying between them. The germline V gene has CDR1 SGHDT and CDR2 YYEEEE. The CDR3 has 11 residues. In DNA, the CDR3 is TGTGCCAGCAGCTTTCGTCACGAGCAGTACTTC. This encodes CASSFRHEQYF. Full variable domain (outside the CDR3, taken from reference TRBV5-6 and TRBJ2-7): DAGVTQSPTHLIKTRGQQVTLRCSPKSGHDTVSWYQQALGQGPQFIFQYYEEEERQRGNFPDRFSGHQFPNYSSELNVNALLLGDSALYLCASSFRHEQYFGPGTRLTVT.